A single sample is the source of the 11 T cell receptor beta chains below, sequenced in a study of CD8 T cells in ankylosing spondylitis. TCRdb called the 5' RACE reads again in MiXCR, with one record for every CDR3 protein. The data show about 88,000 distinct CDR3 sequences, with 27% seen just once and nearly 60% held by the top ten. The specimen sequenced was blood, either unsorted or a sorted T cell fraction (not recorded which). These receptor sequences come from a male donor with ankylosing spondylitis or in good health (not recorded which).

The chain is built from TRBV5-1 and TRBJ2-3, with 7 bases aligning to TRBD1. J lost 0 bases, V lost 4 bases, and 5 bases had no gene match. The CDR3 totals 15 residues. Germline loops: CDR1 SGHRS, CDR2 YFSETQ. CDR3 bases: TGCGCCAGCAGCGCCTCGACAGGGAGCACAGATACGCAGTATTTT. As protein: CASSASTGSTDTQYF.

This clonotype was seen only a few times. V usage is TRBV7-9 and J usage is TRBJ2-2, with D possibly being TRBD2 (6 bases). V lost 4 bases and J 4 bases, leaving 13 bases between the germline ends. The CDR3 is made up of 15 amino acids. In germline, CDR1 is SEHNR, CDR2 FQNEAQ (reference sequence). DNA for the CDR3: TGTGCCAGCAGCTCCAGTCCCGGGAGCACCGGGGAGCTGTTTTTT. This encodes CASSSSPGSTGELFF.

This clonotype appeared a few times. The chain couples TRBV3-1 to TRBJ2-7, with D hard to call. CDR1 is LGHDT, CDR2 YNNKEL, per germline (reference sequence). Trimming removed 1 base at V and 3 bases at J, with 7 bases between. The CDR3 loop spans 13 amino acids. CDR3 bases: TGTGCCAGCAGCCAAGGATGGTTCTACGAGCAGTACTTC. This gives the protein CASSQGWFYEQYF.

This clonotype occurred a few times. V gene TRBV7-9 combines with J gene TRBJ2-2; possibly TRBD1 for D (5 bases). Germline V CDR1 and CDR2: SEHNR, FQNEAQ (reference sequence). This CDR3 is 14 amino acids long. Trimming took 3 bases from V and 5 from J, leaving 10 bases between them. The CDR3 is CASSLEGATGELFF. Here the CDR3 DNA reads TGTGCCAGCAGCTTGGAAGGGGCGACCGGGGAGCTGTTTTTT.

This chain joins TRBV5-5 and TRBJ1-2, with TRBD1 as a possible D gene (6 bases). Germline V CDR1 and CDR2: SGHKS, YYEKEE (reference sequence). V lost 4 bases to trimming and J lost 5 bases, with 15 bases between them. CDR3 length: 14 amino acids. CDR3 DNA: TGTGCCAGCAGCGCCCTGGGGCAGGGGTATGGCTACACCTTC. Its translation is CASSALGQGYGYTF.

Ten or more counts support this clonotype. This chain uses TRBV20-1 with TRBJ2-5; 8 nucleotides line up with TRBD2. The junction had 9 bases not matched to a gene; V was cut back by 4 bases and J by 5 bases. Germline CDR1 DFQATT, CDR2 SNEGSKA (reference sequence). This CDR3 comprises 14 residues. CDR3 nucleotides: TGCAGTGCTACCCGGGAGGGCGTTGGGGAGACCCAGTACTTC. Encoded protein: CSATREGVGETQYF.

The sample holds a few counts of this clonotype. This CDR3 is CSVVANVGTGELFF. CDR3 nucleotide sequence: TGCAGCGTTGTCGCCAACGTGGGCACCGGGGAGCTGTTTTTT. This rearrangement joins TRBV29-1 to TRBJ2-2; D gene uncertain. The germline gives CDR1 SQVTM, CDR2 ANQGSEA. Trimming removed 4 bases at V and 4 bases at J, with 13 bases between. The CDR3 runs to 14 residues.

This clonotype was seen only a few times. The CDR3: CASSSGTGDSNQPQHF. The CDR3 region has the DNA TGCGCCAGCAGCTCCGGGACAGGGGATAGCAATCAGCCCCAGCATTTT. The V call is TRBV5-1, the J call TRBJ1-5; 10 bases are shared with TRBD1. Germline CDR1 is SGHRS and CDR2 is YFSETQ. The CDR3 consists of 16 residues. The V and J ends lost 3 bases and 0 bases, in that order; junction bases with no gene match: 3.

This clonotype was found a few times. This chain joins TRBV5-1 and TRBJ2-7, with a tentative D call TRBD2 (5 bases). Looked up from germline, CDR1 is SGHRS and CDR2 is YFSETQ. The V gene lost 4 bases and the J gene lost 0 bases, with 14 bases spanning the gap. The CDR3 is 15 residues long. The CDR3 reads CASSQETGISYEQYF. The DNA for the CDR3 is TGCGCCAGCAGCCAAGAGACGGGAATCTCCTACGAGCAGTACTTC.

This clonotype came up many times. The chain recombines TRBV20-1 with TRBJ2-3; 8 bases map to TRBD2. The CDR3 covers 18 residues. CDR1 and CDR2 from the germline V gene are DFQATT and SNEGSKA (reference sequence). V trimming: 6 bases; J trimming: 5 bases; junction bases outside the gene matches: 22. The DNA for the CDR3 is TGCAGTGCCCTGGATTATAGCGGGACTATATCTCGGAGAGATACGCAGTATTTT. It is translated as CSALDYSGTISRRDTQYF.

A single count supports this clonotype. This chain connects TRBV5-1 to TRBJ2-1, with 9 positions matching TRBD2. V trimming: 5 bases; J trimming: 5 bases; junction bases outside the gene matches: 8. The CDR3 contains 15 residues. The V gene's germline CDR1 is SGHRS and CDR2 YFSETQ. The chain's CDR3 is CASSFVLAGNNEQFF. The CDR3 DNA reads TGCGCCAGCAGTTTCGTCCTAGCGGGAAACAATGAGCAGTTCTTC.